This record concerns one TCR beta chain sequence. The V segment lost 4 bases and the J segment 16 bases; nucleotides outside the gene matches: 20. This CDR3 has 16 amino acids. Per germline, CDR1 SGHDN and CDR2 FVKESK. The sample comes from a study of control samples from healthy donors and cancer patients. Only in-frame clones appear in the TCRdb table, and some are missing; sequencing was by immunoSEQ multiplex PCR. The sample holds over 100,000 clones, about 89% seen once. The clonotype comes from a woman aged 45-65 years in good health. The sample was blood. The chain joins TRBV14 to TRBJ2-1; TRBD2 matches 9 bases. Written as DNA, the CDR3 is TGTGCCAGCAGCCGAGGGGGTAGCGGGAGTTGGGGTTATCGATTCTTC. Encoded protein: CASSRGGSGSWGYRFF.